This record looks at one T cell receptor (beta chain) sequence and its context. As yet, its antigen is unknown. This sample is drawn from a study of post-analysis software for immune sequencing data. The wider study: Clinical courses comprised relapsing-remitting, secondary progressive and progressive-relapsing multiple sclerosis. Findings and limits, study-wide: Compared with controls, patients showed significantly lower normalized Chao1 diversity. With F measure, samples from one preparation batch clustered together strongly.

The TCR beta cDNA libraries carried unique molecular identifiers. Some 450,000 cDNA molecules were recovered from an input of about 0.95 to 11 million T cells. Using its own MiXCR run on the PCR reads, TCRdb lists one record per CDR3 protein. The sample contains roughly 870,000 distinct CDR3 sequences, 53% of which appear only once. This clonotype originated in a girl aged 10 to 17 with multiple sclerosis. The sample consisted of blood.

The DNA for the CDR3 is TGTGCCAGCAGCCCTGCCGGAAGGGGAATCCAAGAGACCCAGTACTTC. This codes for CASSPAGRGIQETQYF. V is TRBV28 and J is TRBJ2-5, with D possibly TRBD1 on 5 matching bases. Deletions cut 6 bases from V and 1 base from J, with 18 bases between. Germline lookup yields CDR1 MDHEN and CDR2 SYDVKM. The CDR3 runs to 16 residues.